This TCR beta chain was sequenced during a study of patients and donors after allogeneic stem cell transplantation. Each CDR3 protein is one row after TCRdb ran MiXCR on the RT-PCR reads. There are roughly 880,000 distinct CDR3 sequences in the sample; over 15% occur only once, and roughly 6.4% lies in the top ten. V lost 7 bases to trimming and J lost 0 bases, with 9 bases between them. CDR3 length: 12 residues. Germline lookup yields CDR1 SQVTM and CDR2 ANQGSEA. This clonotype originated in a human donor who was either an allogeneic HSCT recipient or a stem cell or donor lymphocyte infusion donor (not recorded which). It is not recorded whose cells these are; they may come from a transplant donor. V is TRBV29-1 and J is TRBJ1-1; D not resolved. Sequenced input: blood, either unsorted or a sorted T cell fraction (not recorded which). The CDR3 reads CSAEGMNTEAFF. CDR3 nucleotide sequence: TGCAGCGCCGAGGGCATGAACACTGAAGCTTTCTTT. Full variable domain (remainder filled in from reference TRBV29-1 and TRBJ1-1): SAVISQKPSRDICQRGTSLTIQCQVDSQVTMMFWYRQQPGQSLTLIATANQGSEATYESGFVIDKFPISRPNLTFSTLTVSNMSPEDSSIYLCSAEGMNTEAFFGQGTRLTVV.